These 26 T cell receptor beta chains were all obtained from the same sample, sequenced in a study of technical replicates of blood from four donors. The method was immunoSEQ multiplex PCR; TCRdb's version includes in-frame clones alone and lacks a portion of them. The sample holds over 70,000 clones, approximately 95% seen once. The sequencing input was T cells isolated from PBMCs. These receptors originate from a human donor in good health.

This chain links TRBV6-5 with TRBJ1-5, with 10 nucleotides matching TRBD1. CDR3 length: 15 amino acids. Germline V CDR1 and CDR2: MNHEY, SVGAGI. V gave up 6 bases and J gave up 9 bases; unmatched junction bases: 11. The CDR3 DNA reads TGTGCCAGCAGGAACCGGGGGGACAGGGGAGGGCCCCAGCATTTT. Translation: CASRNRGDRGGPQHF.

This clone was detected only once. The chain is built from TRBV14 and TRBJ1-1; possible D gene TRBD1, 5 bases. The germline V gene encodes CDR1 SGHDN and CDR2 FVKESK. V was clipped by 4 bases and J by 7 bases, with 13 bases between them. The CDR3 has 13 residues. CDR3 DNA: TGTGCCAGCAGCCGGAGGGGCCCGATTGAAGCTTTCTTT. Translation: CASSRRGPIEAFF.

The chain uses TRBV30 and TRBJ2-7, with 8 bases aligning to TRBD2. Looked up from germline, CDR1 is GTSNPN and CDR2 is SVGIG (reference sequence). V dropped 5 bases and J dropped 3; count of bases not matched to a gene: 6. This CDR3 has 13 residues. CDR3 protein: CAWLRAGGYEQYF. The CDR3 DNA reads TGTGCCTGGCTTCGGGCGGGAGGCTACGAGCAGTACTTC.

This clone was counted once. This rearrangement joins TRBV28 to TRBJ1-2; D may be TRBD1 (6 bases). Germline-derived CDR1 and CDR2 are MDHEN and SYDVKM. Trimming shortened V by 6 bases and J by 3 bases, and 23 bases separated the two germline ends. The CDR3 has 17 residues. CDR3 in amino acids: CASRDTDEGGAHYGYTF. DNA of the CDR3: TGTGCCAGCAGAGACACCGATGAGGGGGGGGCTCACTATGGCTACACCTTC.

The chain recombines TRBV11-1 with TRBJ2-7; D may be TRBD2 (6 bases). Germline CDR1 reads SGHAT; CDR2 reads FQDESV (reference sequence). The CDR3 runs 15 residues. The ends were cut back, 5 bases at V and 3 bases at J, with 17 bases in the middle. The CDR3 DNA reads as TGTGCCAGCAGCATAAACTCGGGAGCCCTCTACGAGCAGTACTTC. This sequence encodes CASSINSGALYEQYF.

The rearrangement links TRBV9 to TRBJ2-7; possibly TRBD2 for D (6 bases). V dropped 0 bases and J dropped 9 bases, with 22 bases sitting between them. From germline, CDR1 is SGDLS and CDR2 YYNGEE. The CDR3 has 16 residues. The CDR3 sequence: CASSVVGSGDLLGQYF. The DNA for the CDR3 is TGTGCCAGCAGCGTAGTAGGGTCGGGGGACCTACTCGGGCAGTACTTC. Supplemented by reference TRBV9 and TRBJ2-7, the full variable domain reads DSGVTQTPKHLITATGQRVTLRCSPRSGDLSVYWYQQSLDQGLQFLIQYYNGEERAKGNILERFSAQQFPDLHSELNLSSLELGDSALYFCASSVVGSGDLLGQYFGPGTRLTVT.

This clone was picked up a small number of times. Here the CDR3 reads CASHGQGNTEAFF. Written as DNA, the CDR3 is TGCGCCTCCCATGGGCAAGGGAACACTGAAGCTTTCTTT. This chain uses TRBV4-1 with TRBJ1-1; D remains ambiguous. Looked up from germline, CDR1 is MGHRA and CDR2 is YSYEKL. Trimming shortened V by 11 bases and J by 1 base, and 14 bases separated the two germline ends. The CDR3 sequence is 13 residues long.

The gene calls are TRBV6-1 and TRBJ2-7; 10 bases align to TRBD1. The CDR3 has 14 residues. Germline lookup yields CDR1 MNHNS and CDR2 SASEGT. Trimming took 6 bases from V and 3 from J; bases not matched to a gene: 5. The CDR3 DNA reads as TGTGCCAGCAGGACCGGGACAGGGGTCTACGAGCAGTACTTC. Translating it yields CASRTGTGVYEQYF.

The chain joins TRBV6-5 to TRBJ1-1; the D is unclear. Germline V gives CDR1 MNHEY, CDR2 SVGAGI. The CDR3 has 16 residues. V lost 1 base, J lost 1 base, and 13 bases lay in between. The CDR3 loop reads CASSYWRESRNTEAFF. The CDR3, as DNA: TGTGCCAGCAGTTACTGGAGGGAATCTCGGAACACTGAAGCTTTCTTT.

This chain connects TRBV2 to TRBJ2-2, with D maybe TRBD1 (5 bases). CDR3 length: 14 residues. V shed 6 bases and J shed 6 bases, with 14 bases lying between them. Looked up from germline, CDR1 is SNHLY and CDR2 is FYNNEI. The CDR3 loop is CASRGFREAGELFF. The CDR3 region has the DNA TGTGCCAGCAGAGGTTTCAGGGAAGCCGGGGAGCTGTTTTTT.

V and J are TRBV18 and TRBJ1-1; TRBD1 matches at 8 bases. Germline-derived CDR1 and CDR2 are KGHSH and LQKENI. The CDR3 runs to 15 residues. V shed 3 bases and J 3 bases; nucleotides not matched to a gene: 6. CDR3 in amino acids: CASSPSGQGYTEAFF. CDR3 sequence (DNA): TGTGCCAGCTCACCGTCAGGACAGGGATACACTGAAGCTTTCTTT.

This chain connects TRBV4-3 to TRBJ1-1; a weak D match, TRBD1 (5 bases). The CDR3 loop spans 16 amino acids. Germline CDR1 reads LGHNA; CDR2 reads YSLEER. Deletions cut 3 bases from V and 5 bases from J, with 19 bases between. DNA for the CDR3: TGCGCCAGCAGCCATCTGACAGCAGAACAACCTACTGAAGCTTTCTTT. This translates into CASSHLTAEQPTEAFF.

The gene calls are TRBV10-3 and TRBJ2-7; D gene ambiguous. The V gene lost 0 bases and the J gene lost 3 bases, with 3 bases spanning the gap. Germline lookup yields CDR1 ENHRY and CDR2 SYGVKD. The CDR3 is 12 residues long. DNA of the CDR3: TGTGCCATCAGTGAGTCCAGCTACGAGCAGTACTTC. This translates into CAISESSYEQYF.

The rearrangement uses TRBV27 and TRBJ2-7; a possible D gene is TRBD1 (7 bases). CDR3 length: 15 amino acids. The V and J ends lost 3 bases and 0 bases respectively, with 12 bases between them. Germline assignment: CDR1 MNHEY and CDR2 SMNVEV (reference sequence). CDR3 protein: CASSFFQGGSYEQYF. For the CDR3, the DNA is TGTGCCAGCAGTTTCTTTCAGGGGGGCTCCTACGAGCAGTACTTC.

V and J are TRBV7-9 and TRBJ2-5; 10 bases align to TRBD2. The CDR3 extends over 18 amino acids. The germline V gene encodes CDR1 SEHNR and CDR2 FQNEAQ (reference sequence). Trimming cost V 5 bases and J 2 bases; bases outside gene matches: 14. Here the CDR3 DNA reads TGTGCCAGCAGCCACTCTAAATATAGCGGGAGGTCTCAAGAGACCCAGTACTTC. It specifies CASSHSKYSGRSQETQYF.

The V and J genes are TRBV7-6 and TRBJ1-1; D remains ambiguous. Germline V gene data show CDR1 as SGHVS and CDR2 as FNYEAQ. V was cut by 3 bases and J by 5 bases, with 7 bases left in between. The CDR3 covers 12 residues. CDR3 amino acids: CASSFPGTEAFF. The CDR3 nucleotides read TGTGCCAGCAGCTTCCCCGGGACTGAAGCTTTCTTT.

This clone was seen only once. V is TRBV5-1 and J is TRBJ2-7; 8 positions match TRBD1. Germline-derived CDR1 and CDR2 are SGHRS and YFSETQ. The CDR3 sequence is 15 residues long. The ends lost 4 bases at V and 0 bases at J; junction bases unmatched: 6. This chain's CDR3 is CASSPDRVSSYEQYF. The CDR3 DNA reads TGCGCCAGCAGCCCGGACAGGGTCTCCTCCTACGAGCAGTACTTC.

The chain couples TRBV2 to TRBJ2-7; 7 nucleotides align to TRBD1. V lost 6 bases to trimming and J lost 5 bases; unmatched junction nucleotides: 4. Per the germline V gene, CDR1 is SNHLY and CDR2 is FYNNEI. The CDR3 is 12 amino acids. CDR3 bases: TGTGCCAGCAGACTCGACAGGGACGAGCAGTACTTC. Amino acids: CASRLDRDEQYF. Full variable domain (remainder filled in from reference TRBV2 and TRBJ2-7): EPEVTQTPSHQVTQMGQEVILRCVPISNHLYFYWYRQILGQKVEFLVSFYNNEISEKSEIFDDQFSVERPDGSNFTLKIRSTKLEDSAMYFCASRLDRDEQYFGPGTRLTVT.

The rearrangement joins TRBV5-4 to TRBJ2-7; possible D gene TRBD2, 6 bases. Germline lookup yields CDR1 SGHNT and CDR2 YYREEE (reference sequence). The V end lost 4 bases, the J end lost 5 bases, and 10 bases lay between the germline ends. This CDR3 comprises 12 residues. CDR3 nucleotides: TGTGCCAGCAGCCCGGGACTCCACGAGCAGTACTTC. The encoded protein is CASSPGLHEQYF.

The V and J genes are TRBV28 and TRBJ2-7, with a possible D match to TRBD2 (6 bases). Trimming removed 5 bases at V and 7 bases at J, with 12 bases between. This CDR3 spans 12 amino acids. The germline gives CDR1 MDHEN, CDR2 SYDVKM. The CDR3 loop is CASSERREEQYF. The DNA of the CDR3 is TGTGCCAGCAGTGAACGCCGGGAGGAGCAGTACTTC.

The chain employs TRBV4-3 and TRBJ1-4, with a tentative D call TRBD1 (6 bases). The CDR3 is 16 residues long. V lost 0 bases, J lost 6 bases, and 14 bases lay in between. In germline, CDR1 is LGHNA, CDR2 YSLEER. The CDR3 DNA reads as TGCGCCAGCAGCCAAGATATGCCCGGGACATATGAAAAACTGTTTTTT. It codes for CASSQDMPGTYEKLFF.

V is TRBV9 and J is TRBJ2-1; D is possibly TRBD2 (7 bases). CDR1 and CDR2 from the germline V gene are SGDLS and YYNGEE. This CDR3 has 16 amino acids. V shed 3 bases and J shed 1 base, with 14 bases lying between them. The CDR3 sequence is CASSEGGGPSYNEQFF. CDR3 nucleotides: TGTGCCAGCAGCGAGGGAGGGGGACCTTCCTACAATGAGCAGTTCTTC.

V and J are TRBV7-6 and TRBJ1-1; D call uncertain. Germline V lookup: CDR1 SGHVS, CDR2 FNYEAQ. V shed 5 bases and J shed 0 bases, with 13 bases lying between them. This CDR3 region has 15 residues. Here the CDR3 DNA reads TGTGCCAGCAGCCTAATCGACACAATGAACACTGAAGCTTTCTTT. Protein: CASSLIDTMNTEAFF.

The genes are TRBV28 and TRBJ1-1, with D uncertain. V was cut by 1 base and J by 1 base, with 4 bases left in between. In germline, CDR1 is MDHEN, CDR2 SYDVKM. This CDR3 region has 13 residues. CDR3 DNA: TGTGCCAGCAGTTTATCCGGGAACACTGAAGCTTTCTTT. Translation: CASSLSGNTEAFF. The whole variable domain, filled in from reference TRBV28 and TRBJ1-1, reads DVKVTQSSRYLVKRTGEKVFLECVQDMDHENMFWYRQDPGLGLRLIYFSYDVKMKEKGDIPEGYSVSREKKERFSLILESASTNQTSMYLCASSLSGNTEAFFGQGTRLTVV.

This clone was detected only once. The chain carries TRBV9 and TRBJ1-1, with 7 bases that match TRBD1. After removal of 3 bases from V and 5 bases from J, the junction contained 10 bases not matched to a gene. The CDR3 is made up of 15 amino acids. The germline gives CDR1 SGDLS, CDR2 YYNGEE. The CDR3 loop reads CASSAARQGPTEAFF. The CDR3 nucleotides are TGTGCCAGCAGCGCAGCCAGACAGGGTCCAACTGAAGCTTTCTTT. The entire variable domain, with the rest obtained from reference TRBV9 and TRBJ1-1, is as follows: DSGVTQTPKHLITATGQRVTLRCSPRSGDLSVYWYQQSLDQGLQFLIQYYNGEERAKGNILERFSAQQFPDLHSELNLSSLELGDSALYFCASSAARQGPTEAFFGQGTRLTVV.

The chain recombines TRBV6-1 with TRBJ2-3; D is possibly TRBD1 (5 bases). Germline CDR1 is MNHNS and CDR2 is SASEGT. V lost 4 bases, J lost 1 base, and 9 bases lay in between. The CDR3 loop spans 14 amino acids. The CDR3 protein is CASSAARGTDTQYF. The CDR3, as DNA: TGTGCCAGCAGTGCGGCCAGGGGCACAGATACGCAGTATTTT.